This T cell receptor (beta chain) was captured by sequencing in a study of response to subunit inactivated influenza vaccine. Germline V lookup: CDR1 MNHEY, CDR2 SVGAGI. With 0 bases removed from V and 13 bases from J, the gap between germline ends came to 15 bases. This CDR3 comprises 13 residues. Via MiXCR, TCRdb re-called the RT-PCR reads, giving one row per CDR3 protein. The sample includes over 450,000 distinct CDR3 sequences, about an eighth seen only once; the top ten take 13%. About this clonotype: Being one base from a much bigger clone, this may be a read error.

The receptor comes from a man aged 50-59 years who received an inactivated influenza vaccine. The chain couples TRBV6-5 to TRBJ2-5; perhaps TRBD2 as D (6 bases). This material consisted of PBMCs from blood, taken 45 days after vaccination. As DNA, the CDR3 is TGTGCCAGCAGTTACTCTACGGGGGTTGGCCGGTACTTC. As protein: CASSYSTGVGRYF.